This passage covers 20 T cell receptor beta chains from one sample sequenced in a study of T cells in Graves' hyperthyroidism and ophthalmopathy. TCR beta CDR3 sequences were amplified from RNA transcripts. HTBI primers drove first-round RT-PCR of the TCR CDR3. TCRdb called the multiplex PCR reads again in MiXCR, with one record for every CDR3 protein. The data contain fewer than 550,000 distinct CDR3 sequences, approximately 14% of them singletons. The sequencing sample was made of blood. Receptors originate from a woman aged 18-29 years with Graves' hyperthyroidism.

The chain joins TRBV5-6 to TRBJ2-1, with 9 positions matching TRBD2. The CDR3 runs to 15 residues. Trimming cost V 2 bases and J 8 bases; bases outside gene matches: 8. Germline assignment: CDR1 SGHDT and CDR2 YYEEEE. The CDR3 spells CASSFSGGLGYEQFF. The CDR3 DNA is TGTGCCAGCAGCTTTAGCGGGGGCCTTGGGTATGAGCAGTTCTTC.

The gene calls are TRBV28 and TRBJ1-5, with D possibly matching TRBD1 (5 bases). Trimming removed 11 bases from V and 4 bases from J, with 15 bases in between. Germline V lookup: CDR1 MDHEN, CDR2 SYDVKM. CDR3 length equals 13 residues. Written as DNA, the CDR3 is TGTGCCCAGGGAAGGGCGGGGAATCAGCCCCAGCATTTT. It encodes CAQGRAGNQPQHF.

There are many counts of this clonotype. The CDR3 DNA reads as TGTGCCATCAGTGCCTCTATTCCGGGACTAGCGGGTGACTACGAGCAGTACTTC. This sequence encodes CAISASIPGLAGDYEQYF. The V and J genes are TRBV10-3 and TRBJ2-7, with 12 bases fitting TRBD2. The length of the CDR3 is 18 residues. CDR1 ENHRY and CDR2 SYGVKD come from the germline V gene. The V segment lost 4 bases and the J segment 3 bases; nucleotides outside the gene matches: 13.

This clonotype was found many times. The gene calls are TRBV20-1 and TRBJ2-7, with TRBD1 identical over 7 bases. This CDR3 has 11 amino acids. Germline assignment: CDR1 DFQATT and CDR2 SNEGSKA (reference sequence). Losses at the gene ends were 6 bases for V and 4 bases for J; bases not matched to a gene: 3. CDR3 loop: CSAARGYEQYF. The CDR3 DNA is TGCAGTGCAGCCAGGGGGTACGAGCAGTACTTC.

This clonotype appeared many times. CDR3 in amino acids: CASSWTSTTRQETQYF. CDR3 bases: TGCGCCAGCAGCTGGACTAGTACCACCAGACAAGAGACCCAGTACTTC. The V gene is TRBV5-1, the J gene TRBJ2-5; 7 nucleotides line up with TRBD2. This CDR3 comprises 16 residues. CDR1 is SGHRS, CDR2 YFSETQ, per germline. V was clipped by 3 bases and J by 2 bases; unmatched bases: 10.

This clonotype was seen only a few times. The V gene is TRBV4-3, the J gene TRBJ2-5; D may be TRBD1 (5 bases). V lost 1 base and J 7 bases, leaving 16 bases between the germline ends. CDR1 is LGHNA, CDR2 YSLEER, per germline. This CDR3 is 15 amino acids long. The CDR3 loop reads CASSQVNGQSGTQYF. CDR3 DNA: TGCGCCAGCAGCCAAGTTAACGGACAATCCGGGACCCAGTACTTC.

This clonotype was detected many times. The J gene is TRBJ1-5, the V gene TRBV28; D not certain. V gave up 6 bases and J gave up 4 bases, with 10 bases separating them. Per the germline V gene, CDR1 is MDHEN and CDR2 is SYDVKM. The CDR3 has 13 residues. The CDR3 sequence: CASSSPGNQPQHF. Here the CDR3 DNA reads TGTGCCAGCAGCTCCCCGGGGAATCAGCCCCAGCATTTT. Filled out from reference TRBV28 and TRBJ1-5, the complete variable domain reads DVKVTQSSRYLVKRTGEKVFLECVQDMDHENMFWYRQDPGLGLRLIYFSYDVKMKEKGDIPEGYSVSREKKERFSLILESASTNQTSMYLCASSSPGNQPQHFGDGTRLSIL.

This clonotype was seen only a few times. The gene calls are TRBV7-9 and TRBJ1-2; 7 nucleotides agree with TRBD1. The CDR3 sequence is 14 residues long. V lost 3 bases, J lost 8 bases, and 9 bases stayed unmatched. Germline V gene sequence: CDR1 SEHNR, CDR2 FQNEAQ (reference sequence). In nucleotides, the CDR3 is TGTGCCAGCAGCTTGGCCAGGGGGATCTTCGGCTACACCTTC. Translating it yields CASSLARGIFGYTF. The entire variable domain, with the rest obtained from reference TRBV7-9 and TRBJ1-2, is as follows: DTGVSQNPRHKITKRGQNVTFRCDPISEHNRLYWYRQTLGQGPEFLTYFQNEAQLEKSRLLSDRFSAERPKGSFSTLEIQRTEQGDSAMYLCASSLARGIFGYTFGSGTRLTVV.

The genes are TRBV25-1 and TRBJ1-5; D is unresolved. CDR3 length equals 13 residues. The germline V gene encodes CDR1 MGHDK and CDR2 SYGVNS. V was shortened by 6 bases and J by 3 bases, with 9 bases between the two germline ends. This CDR3 reads CASRWADNQPQHF. The CDR3 bases are TGTGCCAGCAGGTGGGCCGACAATCAGCCCCAGCATTTT. The complete variable domain, with remaining parts taken from reference TRBV25-1 and TRBJ1-5, reads EADIYQTPRYLVIGTGKKITLECSQTMGHDKMYWYQQDPGMELHLIHYSYGVNSTEKGDLSSESTVSRIRTEHFPLTLESARPSHTSQYLCASRWADNQPQHFGDGTRLSIL.

This clonotype occurred many times. The chain carries TRBV6-6 and TRBJ2-5; TRBD2 aligns across 7 bases. The CDR3 runs 15 residues. Germline CDR1 is MNHNY and CDR2 is SVGAGI (reference sequence). V dropped 0 bases and J dropped 10; count of bases not matched to a gene: 11. Here the CDR3 reads CASSYSSGVSEGQYF. CDR3 DNA sequence: TGTGCCAGCAGTTACTCGAGCGGGGTTTCGGAGGGCCAGTACTTC.

Worth noting for this clonotype: One base away lies a much larger clone, so this may be a sequencing read error. This rearrangement joins TRBV6-1 to TRBJ2-2, with TRBD1 matching over 7 bases. CDR3 length: 14 residues. Germline loops: CDR1 MNHNS, CDR2 SASEGT. CDR3: CASRRDRDAGEPFF. The CDR3, as DNA: TGTGCCAGCAGAAGAGACAGGGACGCCGGGGAGCCGTTTTTT.

This clonotype appeared many times. This chain links TRBV5-1 with TRBJ2-7; 7 nucleotides agree with TRBD1. This CDR3 is built from 15 residues. The germline V gene encodes CDR1 SGHRS and CDR2 YFSETQ. With V trimmed by 0 bases and J by 4 bases, 7 bases remained unmatched. The CDR3 bases are TGCGCCAGCAGCTTGGAGACAGGGTTCGGGTACGAGCAGTACTTC. Translation: CASSLETGFGYEQYF.

This chain uses TRBV28 with TRBJ2-2; 9 positions agree with TRBD1. The CDR3 consists of 16 residues. Germline lookup yields CDR1 MDHEN and CDR2 SYDVKM. V gave up 5 bases and J gave up 3 bases; unmatched junction bases: 7. The CDR3: CASSPTGTGYTGELFF. The CDR3, as DNA: TGTGCCAGCAGTCCAACGGGGACAGGGTACACCGGGGAGCTGTTTTTT.

This clonotype was counted between two and nine times. The V gene is TRBV20-1, the J gene TRBJ2-1, with a weak D call TRBD2 (5 bases). V shed 6 bases and J shed 0 bases, with 12 bases lying between them. From germline, CDR1 is DFQATT and CDR2 SNEGSKA (reference sequence). This CDR3 has 14 residues. The chain's CDR3 is CSADGVSSYNEQFF. The CDR3 coding sequence is TGCAGTGCGGACGGGGTGAGCTCCTACAATGAGCAGTTCTTC.

The chain couples TRBV4-1 to TRBJ1-1; TRBD1 matches 9 bases. The CDR3 covers 15 residues. The J segment lost 6 bases and the V segment lost 4 bases, leaving 9 bases of the junction unmatched. CDR1 is MGHRA and CDR2 is YSYEKL in the germline V gene. CDR3 coding DNA: TGCGCCAGCAGCCTACCCGGGACAGGGTCGGCTGAAGCTTTCTTT. Its translation: CASSLPGTGSAEAFF.

With respect to this clonotype: This sequence may be a read error, since a much larger clone differs from it by one base. V usage is TRBV2 and J usage is TRBJ2-1, with D possibly being TRBD1 (6 bases). The J call may be incorrect, as the DNA end agrees better with TRBJ2-7. CDR1 is SNHLY and CDR2 is FYNNEI in the germline V gene. There are 14 residues in the CDR3. CDR3 amino acids: CASEDSISYNEQYF. CDR3 bases: TGTGCCAGCGAGGACAGCATATCCTACAATGAGCAGTACTTC.

This clonotype showed up many times. The chain is built from TRBV6-2 or TRBV6-3 and TRBJ2-5; D is perhaps TRBD2 (6 bases). CDR3 length: 15 amino acids. With 0 bases removed from V and 5 bases from J, the gap between germline ends came to 13 bases. The germline V gene encodes CDR1 MNHEY and CDR2 SVGEGT. The CDR3 reads CASSYSYGGSETQYF. As DNA, the CDR3 is TGTGCCAGCAGTTACTCCTACGGGGGTTCGGAGACCCAGTACTTC.

This clonotype has more than one count but fewer than ten. The chain recombines TRBV6-2 or TRBV6-3 with TRBJ1-3; no firm D call. CDR1 and CDR2 from the germline V gene are MNHEY and SVGEGT. V gave up 0 bases and J gave up 0 bases, with 12 bases separating them. This CDR3 spans 17 amino acids. For the CDR3, the DNA is TGTGCCAGCAGTTACTCGCCGAGGCGAAGCTCTGGAAACACCATATATTTT. This translates into CASSYSPRRSSGNTIYF.

V usage is TRBV2 and J usage is TRBJ2-7; 7 bases are a match to TRBD2. The germline V gene encodes CDR1 SNHLY and CDR2 FYNNEI. The junction had 7 bases not matched to a gene; V was cut back by 3 bases and J by 5 bases. The CDR3 consists of 14 residues. In DNA, the CDR3 is TGTGCCAGCAGTGAGTGGGGGAGGGTGGACGAGCAGTACTTC. Encoded protein: CASSEWGRVDEQYF.

This clonotype came up a few times. The chain carries TRBV29-1 and TRBJ2-7; D is possibly TRBD2 (6 bases). The V and J ends lost 6 bases and 6 bases respectively, with 24 bases between them. Germline values: CDR1 SQVTM, CDR2 ANQGSEA. This CDR3 is built from 15 residues. CDR3 nucleotide sequence: TGCAGCGTCCGCCCTGGGGCGACCCGGAGGGGCGAGCAGTACTTC. Amino acid sequence: CSVRPGATRRGEQYF.